Listed here are 18 T cell receptor beta chains from one sample, sequenced in a study of T cells in Graves' hyperthyroidism and ophthalmopathy. RNA transcripts yielded amplified TCR beta CDR3 regions. The HTBI primer set drove a first-round RT-PCR of the TCR CDR3. TCRdb re-called the multiplex PCR reads with MiXCR, one entry per CDR3 protein. The sample holds roughly 240,000 distinct CDR3 sequences, more than 20% seen once. Sample: blood. Receptors originate from a woman aged 40-49 years with Graves' ophthalmopathy.

As regards this clonotype: The CDR3 carries no conserved terminal phenylalanine or tryptophan, so it likely arises from a read error. The chain has TRBV28 and TRBJ2-7; D might be TRBD2 (6 bases). The CDR3 extends over 15 amino acids. Trimming took off 6 bases at V and 5 bases at J, with 20 bases between the two ends. Germline V gene lookup returns CDR1 MDHEN and CDR2 SYDVKM. The CDR3 DNA is TGTGCCAGCAGGGAAGCCCCCCAGCGGGCCCACGAGCAGTACTCC. Protein: CASREAPQRAHEQYS.

This clonotype showed up many times. The chain joins TRBV4-1 to TRBJ2-5, with a weak D call TRBD2 (6 bases). V lost 0 bases and J lost 2, with 22 bases in between. The CDR3 contains 19 residues. Germline-derived CDR1 and CDR2 are MGHRA and YSYEKL. CDR3 nucleotide sequence: TGCGCCAGCAGCCAAGAACTGCTGCTGCGCGGGATGGGGCAAGAGACCCAGTACTTC. Amino acids: CASSQELLLRGMGQETQYF.

This clonotype was recorded many times. The V gene is TRBV20-1, the J gene TRBJ2-6; no clear D gene. The length of the CDR3 is 15 residues. The ends were cut back, 1 base at V and 1 base at J, with 8 bases in the middle. CDR1 and CDR2 (germline): DFQATT, SNEGSKA (reference sequence). The CDR3 DNA sequence: TGCAGTGCTAGAGTCGGTGCGTCTGGGGCCAACGTCCTGACTTTC. Encoded protein: CSARVGASGANVLTF.

This clonotype was seen repeatedly, ten times or more. The DNA of the CDR3 is TGTGCCAGCTCACCTGGGCGGGAGTCAAGCGGGGAGCTGTTTTTT. Amino acids: CASSPGRESSGELFF. The gene calls are TRBV18 and TRBJ2-2; 7 nucleotides agree with TRBD2. The germline V gene has CDR1 KGHSH and CDR2 LQKENI. The CDR3 totals 15 residues. V was pared by 3 bases and J by 7 bases, with 8 bases of the junction left unmatched.

This chain connects TRBV7-3 to TRBJ1-5, with D possibly TRBD1 on 5 matching bases. This CDR3 has 14 amino acids. Germline CDR1 reads SGHTA; CDR2 reads FQGTGA. Trimming removed 2 bases at V and 7 bases at J, with 12 bases between. The CDR3 DNA follows: TGTGCCAGCAGCTTAGGGGACCTGGGACAGCCCCAGCATTTT. It specifies CASSLGDLGQPQHF.

This sequence joins TRBV20-1 and TRBJ1-5; weak D call: TRBD1 (6 bases). The CDR3 is 13 residues long. V lost 5 bases and J lost 7, with 15 bases in between. Germline CDR1 is DFQATT and CDR2 is SNEGSKA (reference sequence). CDR3 nucleotides: TGCAGTGCTCTTAACAGGGCGGGACAGCCCCAGCATTTT. It is translated as CSALNRAGQPQHF.

This clonotype was seen at least ten times. V is TRBV7-9 and J is TRBJ1-1; D is perhaps TRBD1 (5 bases). The ends were cut back, 5 bases at V and 0 bases at J, with 16 bases in the middle. This CDR3 comprises 16 residues. Germline V CDR1 and CDR2: SEHNR, FQNEAQ (reference sequence). The chain's CDR3 is CASSIDRGIMNTEAFF. The CDR3 nucleotides are TGTGCCAGCAGCATAGACCGGGGGATCATGAACACTGAAGCTTTCTTT.

This clonotype was seen at least ten times. This sequence joins TRBV12-3 or TRBV12-4 and TRBJ2-3; D unclear. The germline V and J ends were trimmed by 4 bases and 0 bases, with 8 bases remaining between them. This CDR3 region has 14 residues. The CDR3 sequence is CASSWATSTDTQYF. In nucleotides, the CDR3 is TGTGCCAGCAGTTGGGCGACTAGCACAGATACGCAGTATTTT.

This clonotype appeared a single time. V is TRBV12-3 or TRBV12-4 and J is TRBJ1-5; 7 bases line up with TRBD1. Trimming removed 4 bases from V and 5 bases from J; junction bases left unmatched: 8. The CDR3 has 15 residues. The CDR3: CASSSVGTGDQPQHF. As DNA, the CDR3 is TGTGCCAGCAGTTCGGTCGGAACAGGGGATCAGCCCCAGCATTTT.

This clonotype was recorded at least ten times. The chain uses TRBV13 and TRBJ2-5; 10 bases are shared with TRBD2. The junction had 9 bases not matched to a gene; V was cut back by 0 bases and J by 5 bases. The CDR3 has 17 amino acids. Germline lookup yields CDR1 PRHDT and CDR2 FYEKMQ (reference sequence). The CDR3 reads CASSLGFLAGEEETQYF. CDR3 nucleotide sequence: TGTGCCAGCAGCTTAGGCTTCCTAGCGGGAGAAGAGGAGACCCAGTACTTC.

This clonotype was observed many times. The rearrangement uses TRBV6-5 and TRBJ2-7; D call uncertain. Germline-derived CDR1 and CDR2 are MNHEY and SVGAGI. The CDR3 sequence is 13 residues long. V dropped 6 bases and J dropped 3 bases, with 12 bases sitting between them. The CDR3 bases are TGTGCCAGCAGAGGACCCAGAGGCTACGAGCAGTACTTC. This codes for CASRGPRGYEQYF.

This clonotype was detected ten times or more. DNA for the CDR3: TGTGCCAGCAGCGTGGACAGGGTAGGGGAGACCCAGTACTTC. Protein product: CASSVDRVGETQYF. This rearrangement joins TRBV11-1 to TRBJ2-5; TRBD1 matches at 8 bases. The germline V gene has CDR1 SGHAT and CDR2 FQDESV (reference sequence). V dropped 5 bases and J dropped 5; count of bases not matched to a gene: 7. This CDR3 is 14 amino acids long. The entire variable domain, with the rest obtained from reference TRBV11-1 and TRBJ2-5, is as follows: EAEVAQSPRYKITEKSQAVAFWCDPISGHATLYWYRQILGQGPELLVQFQDESVVDDSQLPKDRFSAERLKGVDSTLKIQPAELGDSAMYLCASSVDRVGETQYFGPGTRLLVL.

In this sample, this clonotype turned up many times. A much larger clone is a single base away; this may be a read error. The chain carries TRBV28 and TRBJ2-7; D may be TRBD1 or TRBD2 (5 bases each). The CDR3 length is 16 residues. Germline V gives CDR1 MDHEN, CDR2 SYDVKM. Between the trimmed V and J ends, which lost 5 bases and 4 bases, there was a span of 21 bases. The CDR3 DNA reads as TGTGCCAGCAGTCCGCCACCGGGACCAGCGGTGTACGAGCAGTACTTC. Protein product: CASSPPPGPAVYEQYF.

Many counts were recorded for this clonotype. This sequence joins TRBV6-1 and TRBJ2-7; D possibly matches TRBD1 or TRBD2 (5 bases each). Germline V gene sequence: CDR1 MNHNS, CDR2 SASEGT. The CDR3 length is 19 residues. V was cut by 2 bases and J by 0 bases, with 23 bases left in between. In DNA form, the CDR3 reads TGTGCCAGCAGTGAAAGGTGGGGACGCAGTGGTGCCAGCTCCTACGAGCAGTACTTC. This sequence encodes CASSERWGRSGASSYEQYF.

This chain joins TRBV12-3 or TRBV12-4 and TRBJ2-5, with D tentatively TRBD2 (5 bases). The V gene lost 8 bases and the J gene lost 5 bases, with 12 bases spanning the gap. This CDR3 has 12 amino acids. CDR3 loop: CASQEDLETQYF. In DNA, the CDR3 is TGTGCCAGCCAAGAGGACTTGGAGACCCAGTACTTC.

Remarks on this clonotype: One base away lies a much larger clone, so this may be a sequencing read error. The chain is built from TRBV4-1 and TRBJ2-7; 7 nucleotides line up with TRBD2. The V and J ends lost 4 bases and 2 bases, in that order; junction bases with no gene match: 5. The germline V gene encodes CDR1 MGHRA and CDR2 YSYEKL. This CDR3 comprises 14 residues. The CDR3 DNA is TGCGCCAGCAGCCGCGGGAGCTCTGCCTACGAGCAGTACTTC. Residues: CASSRGSSAYEQYF.

This clonotype was seen a few times. Germline is not matched at one junction end, which may reflect a read error. The rearrangement links TRBV5-1 to TRBJ1-5; 8 nucleotides align to TRBD1. CDR3 size: 15 residues. Per germline, CDR1 SGHRS and CDR2 YFSETQ. The CDR3 DNA reads as TGCGTCAGCAGCTTGGCCGGACAGGGAAACCAGCCCCAGCATTTT. Translating gives CVSSLAGQGNQPQHF. Looking up the rest from reference TRBV5-1 and TRBJ1-5 gives the full variable domain: KAGVTQTPRYLIKTRGQQVTLSCSPISGHRSVSWYQQTPGQGLQFLFEYFSETQRNKGNFPGRFSGRQFSNSRSEMNVSTLELGDSALYLCVSSLAGQGNQPQHFGDGTRLSIL.

This clonotype was picked up many times. The chain combines TRBV29-1 with TRBJ2-7, with no clear D. This CDR3 has 13 amino acids. Germline V gene data show CDR1 as SQVTM and CDR2 as ANQGSEA. The V end was cut by 2 bases, the J end by 4 bases, with 12 bases between. CDR3: CSVETHNPYEQYF. CDR3 in DNA: TGCAGCGTTGAAACCCACAACCCGTACGAGCAGTACTTC.